This T cell receptor beta chain was obtained from a study of molecular identifiers for immune sequencing clone quantification. V was pared by 3 bases and J by 8 bases, with 5 bases between. CDR1 and CDR2 (germline): ENHRY, SYGVKD. This CDR3 is built from 11 residues. Naive CD8 T cells were picked out by sorting for CD8+CD4-CCR7+CD45RA+. TCRdb itself ran the PCR reads through MiXCR, one entry per CDR3 protein. Among roughly 300,000 distinct CDR3 sequences listed, about 22% were seen once. Study outcomes and limitations: Among effectors, clones above 20 RNA copies held over 98% of molecules; among naive cells, under 1%. Researchers reportedly could pick up spiked Jurkat TCR RNA from one cell mixed into about a million naive cells.

A word on this clonotype: Its antigen is not identified.

The gene calls are TRBV10-3 and TRBJ2-1; D not resolved. Sequencing was done on a sample of naive CD8+ T cells from blood, with Jurkat cell RNA spiked in. The subset was: FACS-sorted CD8+CD4-CCR7+CD45RA+ naive T cells. This receptor was taken from a human donor in good health. Some libraries in this study had Jurkat cell RNA spiked in. This chain's CDR3 is CAISDRDEQFF. CDR3 coding DNA: TGTGCCATCAGTGATCGCGATGAGCAGTTCTTC.